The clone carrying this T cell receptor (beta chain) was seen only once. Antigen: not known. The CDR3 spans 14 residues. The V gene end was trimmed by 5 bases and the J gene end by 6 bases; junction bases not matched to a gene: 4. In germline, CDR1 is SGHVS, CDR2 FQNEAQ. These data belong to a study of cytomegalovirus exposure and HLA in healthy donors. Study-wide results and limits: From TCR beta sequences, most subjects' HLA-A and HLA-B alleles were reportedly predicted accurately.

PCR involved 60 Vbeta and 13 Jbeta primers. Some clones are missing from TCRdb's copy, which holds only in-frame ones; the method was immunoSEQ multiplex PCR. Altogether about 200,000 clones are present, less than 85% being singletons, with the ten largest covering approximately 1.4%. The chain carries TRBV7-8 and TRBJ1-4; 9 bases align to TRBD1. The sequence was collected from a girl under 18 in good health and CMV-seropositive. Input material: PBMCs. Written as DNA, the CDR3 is TGTGCCAGCAGCCGGGACAGGGTGGATGAAAAACTGTTTTTT. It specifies CASSRDRVDEKLFF.